Given below is one TCR beta chain in context. Its antigen is undetermined. This sample stems from a study of OX40 agonist ivuxolimab in advanced cancers. Study-wide context: In this trial design, patients received ivuxolimab intravenously at 0.01 to 10 mg/kg every 2 weeks. Study observations and caveats: People who partly responded at 0.1-3.0 mg/kg had some of the least clonal expansion seen.

Trimming removed 2 bases from V and 9 bases from J, with 8 bases in between. The CDR3 sequence is 11 residues long. Per the germline V gene, CDR1 is SGDLS and CDR2 is YYNGEE. Produced via immunoSEQ multiplex PCR; TCRdb's table is partial and in-frame only. The table has 9,100 or so clones, over 55% seen once. Source: CD4+ or CD8+ T cells sorted from blood, taken in a trial of the OX40 agonist ivuxolimab. This TCR was sampled from an adult with an advanced solid tumor such as melanoma, head and neck, liver or kidney cancer. J is TRBJ1-2 and V is TRBV9; D gene ambiguous. CDR3 sequence (DNA): TGTGCCAGCAGCGTGGTCCAGCGCTACACCTTC. It is translated as CASSVVQRYTF.